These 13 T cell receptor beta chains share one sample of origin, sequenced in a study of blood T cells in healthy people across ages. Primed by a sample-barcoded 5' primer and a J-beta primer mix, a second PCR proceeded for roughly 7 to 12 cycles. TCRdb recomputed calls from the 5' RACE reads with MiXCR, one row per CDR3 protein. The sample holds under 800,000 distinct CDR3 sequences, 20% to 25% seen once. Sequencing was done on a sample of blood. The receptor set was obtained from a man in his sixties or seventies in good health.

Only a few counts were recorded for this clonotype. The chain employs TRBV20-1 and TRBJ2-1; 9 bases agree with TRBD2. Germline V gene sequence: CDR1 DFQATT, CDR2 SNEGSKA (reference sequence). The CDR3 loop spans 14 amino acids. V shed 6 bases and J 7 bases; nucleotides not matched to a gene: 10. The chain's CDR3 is CSAGAGGSGNEQFF. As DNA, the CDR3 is TGCAGTGCCGGAGCGGGAGGTAGCGGTAATGAGCAGTTCTTC.

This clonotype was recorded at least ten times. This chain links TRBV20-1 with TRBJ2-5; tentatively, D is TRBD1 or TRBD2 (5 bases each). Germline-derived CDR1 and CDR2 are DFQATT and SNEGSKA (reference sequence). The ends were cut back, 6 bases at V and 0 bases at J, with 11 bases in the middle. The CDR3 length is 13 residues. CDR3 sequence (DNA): TGCAGTGCGCGAACGGGACACCAAGAGACCCAGTACTTC. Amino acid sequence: CSARTGHQETQYF.

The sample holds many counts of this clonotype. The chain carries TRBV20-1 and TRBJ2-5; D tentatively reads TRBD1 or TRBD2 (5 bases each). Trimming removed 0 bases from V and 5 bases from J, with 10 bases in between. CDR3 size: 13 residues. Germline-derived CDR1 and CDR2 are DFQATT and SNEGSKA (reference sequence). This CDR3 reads CSARDGAIETQYF. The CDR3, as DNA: TGCAGTGCTAGAGACGGGGCCATCGAGACCCAGTACTTC.

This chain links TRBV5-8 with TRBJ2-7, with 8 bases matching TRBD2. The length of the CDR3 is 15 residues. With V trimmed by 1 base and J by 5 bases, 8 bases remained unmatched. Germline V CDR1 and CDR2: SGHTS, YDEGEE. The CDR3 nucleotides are TGTGCCAGCAGCTTGTGGTTAACTAGCGGAAACGAGCAGTACTTC. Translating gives CASSLWLTSGNEQYF.

CDR3 DNA sequence: TGTGCCAGCAGCATAACTAGCGGGAGGGACCAAGAGACCCAGTACTTC. This gives the protein CASSITSGRDQETQYF. This chain joins TRBV7-2 and TRBJ2-5; 13 positions agree with TRBD2. The CDR3 extends over 16 amino acids. CDR1 is SGHTA and CDR2 is FQGNSA in the germline V gene. V dropped 5 bases and J dropped 0; count of bases not matched to a gene: 3.

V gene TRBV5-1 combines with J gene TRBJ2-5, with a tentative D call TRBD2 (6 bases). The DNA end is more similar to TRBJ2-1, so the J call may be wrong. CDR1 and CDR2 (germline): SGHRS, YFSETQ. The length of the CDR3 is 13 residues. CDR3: CASSFESRDSQFF. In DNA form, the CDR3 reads TGCGCCAGCAGCTTCGAATCCCGGGACTCACAGTTCTTC.

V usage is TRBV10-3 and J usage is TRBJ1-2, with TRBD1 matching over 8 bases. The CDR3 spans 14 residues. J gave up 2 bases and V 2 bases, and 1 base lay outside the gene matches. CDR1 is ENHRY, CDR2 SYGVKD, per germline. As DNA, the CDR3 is TGTGCCATCAGTGAGAGGACAGGGAACTATGGCTACACCTTC. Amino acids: CAISERTGNYGYTF.

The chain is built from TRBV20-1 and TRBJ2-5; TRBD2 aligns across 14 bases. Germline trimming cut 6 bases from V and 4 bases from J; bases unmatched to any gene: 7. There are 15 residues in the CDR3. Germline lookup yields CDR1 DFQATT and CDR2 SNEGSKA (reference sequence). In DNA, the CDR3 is TGCAGTGCACGACTAGCGGGAGGGCCAGGAGAGACCCAGTACTTC. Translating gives CSARLAGGPGETQYF.

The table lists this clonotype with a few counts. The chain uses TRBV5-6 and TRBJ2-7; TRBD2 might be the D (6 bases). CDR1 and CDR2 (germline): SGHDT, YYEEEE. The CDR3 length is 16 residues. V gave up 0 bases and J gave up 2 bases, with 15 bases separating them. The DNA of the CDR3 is TGTGCCAGCAGCTTGGAATATTCTAGCGTAACCTACGAGCAGTACTTC. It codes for CASSLEYSSVTYEQYF.

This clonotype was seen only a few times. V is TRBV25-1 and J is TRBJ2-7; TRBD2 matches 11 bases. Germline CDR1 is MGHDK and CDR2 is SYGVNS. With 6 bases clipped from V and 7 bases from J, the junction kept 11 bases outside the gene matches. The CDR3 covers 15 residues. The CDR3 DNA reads TGTGCCAGCAGCGAGGGACTAGCGGATTTGAGGGAGCAGTACTTC. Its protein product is CASSEGLADLREQYF.

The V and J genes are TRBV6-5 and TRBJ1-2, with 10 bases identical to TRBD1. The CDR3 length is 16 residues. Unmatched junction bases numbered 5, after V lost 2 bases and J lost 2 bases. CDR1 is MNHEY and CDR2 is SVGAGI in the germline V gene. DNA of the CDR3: TGTGCCAGCAGTTACATACGGACAGGGGGAAACTATGGCTACACCTTC. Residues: CASSYIRTGGNYGYTF.

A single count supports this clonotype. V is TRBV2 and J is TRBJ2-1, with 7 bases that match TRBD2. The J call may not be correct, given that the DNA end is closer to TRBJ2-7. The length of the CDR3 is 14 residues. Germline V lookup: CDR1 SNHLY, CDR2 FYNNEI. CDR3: CASTSSSGTYEQYF. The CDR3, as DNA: TGTGCCAGCACTTCGTCTAGCGGAACCTACGAGCAGTACTTC.

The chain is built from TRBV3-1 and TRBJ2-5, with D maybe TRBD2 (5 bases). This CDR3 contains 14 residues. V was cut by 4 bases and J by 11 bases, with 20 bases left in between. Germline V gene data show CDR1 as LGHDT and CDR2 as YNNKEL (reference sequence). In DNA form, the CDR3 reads TGTGCCAGCAGCCCTACTGTCGGGAACAATGAGCAGTACTTC. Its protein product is CASSPTVGNNEQYF.